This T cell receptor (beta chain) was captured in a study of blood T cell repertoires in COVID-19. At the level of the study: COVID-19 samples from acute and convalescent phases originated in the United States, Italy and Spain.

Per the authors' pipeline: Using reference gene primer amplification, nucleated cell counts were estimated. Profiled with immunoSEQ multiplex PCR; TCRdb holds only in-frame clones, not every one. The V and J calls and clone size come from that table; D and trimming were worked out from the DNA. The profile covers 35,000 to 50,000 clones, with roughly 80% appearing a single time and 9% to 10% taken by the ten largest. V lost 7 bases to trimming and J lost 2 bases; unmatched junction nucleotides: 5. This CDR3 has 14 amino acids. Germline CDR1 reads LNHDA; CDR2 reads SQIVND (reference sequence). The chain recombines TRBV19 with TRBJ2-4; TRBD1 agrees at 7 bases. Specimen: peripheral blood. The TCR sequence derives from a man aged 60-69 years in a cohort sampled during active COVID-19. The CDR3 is CASIQTGPKNIQYF. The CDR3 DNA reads TGTGCCAGTATCCAGACAGGGCCCAAAAACATTCAGTACTTC.